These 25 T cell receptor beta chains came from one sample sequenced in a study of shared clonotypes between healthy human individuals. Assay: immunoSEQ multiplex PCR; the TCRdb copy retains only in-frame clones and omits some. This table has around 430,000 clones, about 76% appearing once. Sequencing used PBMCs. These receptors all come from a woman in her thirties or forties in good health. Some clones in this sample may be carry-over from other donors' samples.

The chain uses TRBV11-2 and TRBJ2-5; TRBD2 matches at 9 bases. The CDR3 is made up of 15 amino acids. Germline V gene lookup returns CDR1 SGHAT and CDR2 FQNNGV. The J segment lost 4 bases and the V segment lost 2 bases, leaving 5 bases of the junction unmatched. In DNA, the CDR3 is TGTGCCAGCAGCTTAAGGGCGGGAGGGCGAGAGACCCAGTACTTC. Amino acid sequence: CASSLRAGGRETQYF.

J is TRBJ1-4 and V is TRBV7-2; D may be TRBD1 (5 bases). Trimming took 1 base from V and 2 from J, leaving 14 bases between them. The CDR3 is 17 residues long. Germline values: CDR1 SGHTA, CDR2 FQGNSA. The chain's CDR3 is CASSLDPPGGTNEKLFF. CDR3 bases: TGTGCCAGCAGCTTAGACCCACCGGGGGGGACTAATGAAAAACTGTTTTTT. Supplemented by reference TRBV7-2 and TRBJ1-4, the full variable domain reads GAGVSQSPSNKVTEKGKDVELRCDPISGHTALYWYRQSLGQGLEFLIYFQGNSAPDKSGLPSDRFSAERTGGSVSTLTIQRTQQEDSAVYLCASSLDPPGGTNEKLFFGSGTQLSVL.

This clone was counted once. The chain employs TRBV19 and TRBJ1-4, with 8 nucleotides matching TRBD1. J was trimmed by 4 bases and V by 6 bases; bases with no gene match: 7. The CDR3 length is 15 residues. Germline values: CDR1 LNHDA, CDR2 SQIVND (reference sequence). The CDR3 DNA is TGTGCCAGTAGGCTTGGGACAGGAGTTAATGAAAAACTGTTTTTT. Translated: CASRLGTGVNEKLFF.

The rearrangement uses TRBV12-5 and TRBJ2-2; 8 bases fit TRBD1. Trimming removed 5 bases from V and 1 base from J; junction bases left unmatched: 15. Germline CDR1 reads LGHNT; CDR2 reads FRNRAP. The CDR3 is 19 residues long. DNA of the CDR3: TGTGCTAGTGGTACAGACCTCCGGGACAGGTTTGTGAACACCGGGGAGCTGTTTTTT. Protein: CASGTDLRDRFVNTGELFF.

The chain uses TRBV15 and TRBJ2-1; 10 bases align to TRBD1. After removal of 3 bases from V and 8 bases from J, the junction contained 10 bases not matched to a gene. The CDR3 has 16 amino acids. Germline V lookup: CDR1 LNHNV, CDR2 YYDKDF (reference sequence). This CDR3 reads CATSSRDRGRVDEQFF. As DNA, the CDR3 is TGTGCCACCAGCAGCCGGGACAGGGGCCGGGTTGATGAGCAGTTCTTC.

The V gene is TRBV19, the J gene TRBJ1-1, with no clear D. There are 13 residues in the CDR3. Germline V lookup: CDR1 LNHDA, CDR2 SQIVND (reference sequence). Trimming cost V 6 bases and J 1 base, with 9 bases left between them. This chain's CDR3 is CASRGRSNTEAFF. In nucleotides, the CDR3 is TGTGCCAGTAGGGGCAGGTCGAACACTGAAGCTTTCTTT.

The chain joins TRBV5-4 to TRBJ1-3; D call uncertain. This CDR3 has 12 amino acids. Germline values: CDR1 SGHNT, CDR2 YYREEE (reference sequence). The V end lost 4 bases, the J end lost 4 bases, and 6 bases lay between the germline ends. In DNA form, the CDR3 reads TGTGCCAGCAGCGCGTCCGGAAACACCATATATTTT. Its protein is CASSASGNTIYF.

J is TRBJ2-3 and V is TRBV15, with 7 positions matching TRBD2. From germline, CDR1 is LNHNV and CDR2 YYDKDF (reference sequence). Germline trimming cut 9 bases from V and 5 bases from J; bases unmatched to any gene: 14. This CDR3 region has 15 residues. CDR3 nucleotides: TGTGCCACAAACTCCGGGAGGAAGGTCGTAGATACGCAGTATTTT. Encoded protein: CATNSGRKVVDTQYF.

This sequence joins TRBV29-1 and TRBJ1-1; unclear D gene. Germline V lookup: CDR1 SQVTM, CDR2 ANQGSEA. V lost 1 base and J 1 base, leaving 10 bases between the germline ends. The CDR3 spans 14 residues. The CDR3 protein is CSVEVGQRNTEAFF. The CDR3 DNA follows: TGCAGCGTTGAAGTAGGTCAGAGGAACACTGAAGCTTTCTTT.

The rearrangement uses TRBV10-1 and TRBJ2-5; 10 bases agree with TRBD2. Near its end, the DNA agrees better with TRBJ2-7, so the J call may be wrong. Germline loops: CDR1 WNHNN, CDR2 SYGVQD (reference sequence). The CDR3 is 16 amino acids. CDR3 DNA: TGCGCCAGCAGTCCTTCTACTAGCGGGATCTCCTACGAGCAGTACTTC. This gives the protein CASSPSTSGISYEQYF.

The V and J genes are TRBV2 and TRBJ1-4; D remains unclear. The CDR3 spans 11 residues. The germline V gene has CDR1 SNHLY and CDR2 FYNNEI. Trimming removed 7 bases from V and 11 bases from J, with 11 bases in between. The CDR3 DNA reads TGTGCCAGCACCCTGGTGAGCAAACTGTTTTTT. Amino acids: CASTLVSKLFF.

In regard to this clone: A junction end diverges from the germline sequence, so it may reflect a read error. CDR3 sequence reads: CASSTTESSYEQYF. The CDR3, as DNA: TGTGCTAGCAGTACGACGGAGAGCTCCTACGAGCAGTACTTC. V usage is TRBV7-7 and J usage is TRBJ2-7; D ambiguous. The germline gives CDR1 SSHAT, CDR2 FNYEAQ (reference sequence). The CDR3 has 14 residues.

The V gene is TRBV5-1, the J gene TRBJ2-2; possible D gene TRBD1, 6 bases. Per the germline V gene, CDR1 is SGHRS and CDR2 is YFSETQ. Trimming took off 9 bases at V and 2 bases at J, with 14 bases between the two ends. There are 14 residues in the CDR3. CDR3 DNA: TGCGCCACTAGGACAGAGGCTAACACCGGGGAGCTGTTTTTT. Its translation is CATRTEANTGELFF.

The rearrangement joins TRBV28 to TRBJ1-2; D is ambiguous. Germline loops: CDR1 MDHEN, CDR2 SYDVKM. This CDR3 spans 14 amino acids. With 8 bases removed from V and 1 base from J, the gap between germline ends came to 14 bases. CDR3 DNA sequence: TGTGCCAGCCAAACAGCGAACCTTAACTATGGCTACACCTTC. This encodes CASQTANLNYGYTF.

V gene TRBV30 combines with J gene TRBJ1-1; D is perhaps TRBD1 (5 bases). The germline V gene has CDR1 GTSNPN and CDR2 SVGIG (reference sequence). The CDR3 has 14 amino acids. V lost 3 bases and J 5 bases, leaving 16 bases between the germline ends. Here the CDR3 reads CAWRSKRGETEAFF. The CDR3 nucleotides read TGTGCCTGGAGGTCCAAAAGGGGAGAGACTGAAGCTTTCTTT.

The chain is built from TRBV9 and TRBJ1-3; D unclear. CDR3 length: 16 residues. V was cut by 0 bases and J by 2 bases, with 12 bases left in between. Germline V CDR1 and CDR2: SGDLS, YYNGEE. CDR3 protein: CASSVGGTGAGNTIYF. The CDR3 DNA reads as TGTGCCAGCAGCGTAGGCGGAACCGGGGCTGGAAACACCATATATTTT.

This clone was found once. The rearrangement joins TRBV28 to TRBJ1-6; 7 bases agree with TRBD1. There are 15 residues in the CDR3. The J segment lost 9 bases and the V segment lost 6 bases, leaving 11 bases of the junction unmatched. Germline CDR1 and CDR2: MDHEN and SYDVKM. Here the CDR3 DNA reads TGTGCCAGCAGCACAGGGGAAATGGTGATTTCACCCCTCCACTTT. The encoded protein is CASSTGEMVISPLHF.

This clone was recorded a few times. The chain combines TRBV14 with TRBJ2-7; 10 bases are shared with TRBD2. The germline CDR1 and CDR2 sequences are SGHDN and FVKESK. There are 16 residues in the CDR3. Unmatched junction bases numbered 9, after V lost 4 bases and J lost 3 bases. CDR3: CASSRAASGSGYEQYF. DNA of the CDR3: TGTGCCAGCAGCCGAGCAGCTAGCGGGAGTGGCTACGAGCAGTACTTC.

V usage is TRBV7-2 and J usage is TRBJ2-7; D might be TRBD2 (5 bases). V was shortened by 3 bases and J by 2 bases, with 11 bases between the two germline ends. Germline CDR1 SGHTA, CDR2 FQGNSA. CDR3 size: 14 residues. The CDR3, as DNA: TGTGCCAGCAGCTTCGGAGCGGCGGCCTACGAGCAGTACTTC. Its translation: CASSFGAAAYEQYF.

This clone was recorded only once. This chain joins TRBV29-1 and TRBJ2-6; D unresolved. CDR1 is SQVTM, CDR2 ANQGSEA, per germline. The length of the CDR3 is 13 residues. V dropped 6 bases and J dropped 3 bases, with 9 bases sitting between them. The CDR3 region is CSVNSFGANVLTF. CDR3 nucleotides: TGCAGCGTGAATAGTTTTGGGGCCAACGTCCTGACTTTC. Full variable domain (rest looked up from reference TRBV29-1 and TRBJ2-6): SAVISQKPSRDICQRGTSLTIQCQVDSQVTMMFWYRQQPGQSLTLIATANQGSEATYESGFVIDKFPISRPNLTFSTLTVSNMSPEDSSIYLCSVNSFGANVLTFGAGSRLTVL.

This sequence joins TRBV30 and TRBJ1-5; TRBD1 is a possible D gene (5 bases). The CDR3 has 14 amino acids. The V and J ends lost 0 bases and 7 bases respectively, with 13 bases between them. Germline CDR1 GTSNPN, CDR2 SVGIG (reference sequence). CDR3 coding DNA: TGTGCCTGGAGTGTCGAGCAGGGTGGGCAGCCCCAGCATTTT. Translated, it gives CAWSVEQGGQPQHF. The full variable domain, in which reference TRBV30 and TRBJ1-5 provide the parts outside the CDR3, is SQTIHQWPATLVQPVGSPLSLECTVEGTSNPNLYWYRQAAGRGLQLLFYSVGIGQISSEVPQNLSASRPQDRQFILSSKKLLLSDSGFYLCAWSVEQGGQPQHFGDGTRLSIL.

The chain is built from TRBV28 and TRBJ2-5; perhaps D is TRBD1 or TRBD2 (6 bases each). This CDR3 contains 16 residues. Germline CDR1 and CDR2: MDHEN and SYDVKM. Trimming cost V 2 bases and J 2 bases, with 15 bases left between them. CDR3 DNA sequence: TGTGCCAGCAGTTTACTTTCTGGCGGGACACAAGAGACCCAGTACTTC. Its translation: CASSLLSGGTQETQYF.

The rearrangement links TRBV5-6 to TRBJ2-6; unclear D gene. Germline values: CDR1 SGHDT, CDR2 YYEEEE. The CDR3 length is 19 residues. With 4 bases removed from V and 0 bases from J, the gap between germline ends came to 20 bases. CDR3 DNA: TGTGCCAGCAGCCCATGGAAGAACTACGCAGACTCTGGGGCCAACGTCCTGACTTTC. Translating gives CASSPWKNYADSGANVLTF.

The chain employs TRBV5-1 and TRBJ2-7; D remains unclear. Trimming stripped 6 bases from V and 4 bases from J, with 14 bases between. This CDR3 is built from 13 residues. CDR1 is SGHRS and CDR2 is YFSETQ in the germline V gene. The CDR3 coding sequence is TGCGCCAGCACCTCTCCGACCTTATACGAGCAGTACTTC. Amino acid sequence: CASTSPTLYEQYF.

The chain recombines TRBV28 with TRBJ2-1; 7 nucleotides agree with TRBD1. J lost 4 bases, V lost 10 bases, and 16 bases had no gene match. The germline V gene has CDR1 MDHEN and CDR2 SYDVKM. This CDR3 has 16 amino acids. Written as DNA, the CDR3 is TGTGCCATCCGGCCCCCTAACAGGGGCCTATACAATGAGCAGTTCTTC. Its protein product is CAIRPPNRGLYNEQFF.